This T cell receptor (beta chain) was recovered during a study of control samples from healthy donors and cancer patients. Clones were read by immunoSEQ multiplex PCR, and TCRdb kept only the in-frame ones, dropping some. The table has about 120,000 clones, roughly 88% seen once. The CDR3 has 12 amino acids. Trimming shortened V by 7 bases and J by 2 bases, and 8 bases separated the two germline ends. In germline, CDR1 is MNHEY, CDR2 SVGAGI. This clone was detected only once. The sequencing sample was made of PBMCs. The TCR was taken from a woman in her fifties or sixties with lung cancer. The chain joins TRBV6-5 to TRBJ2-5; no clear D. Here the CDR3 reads CASKGTQETQYF. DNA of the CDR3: TGTGCCAGCAAGGGAACTCAAGAGACCCAGTACTTC.